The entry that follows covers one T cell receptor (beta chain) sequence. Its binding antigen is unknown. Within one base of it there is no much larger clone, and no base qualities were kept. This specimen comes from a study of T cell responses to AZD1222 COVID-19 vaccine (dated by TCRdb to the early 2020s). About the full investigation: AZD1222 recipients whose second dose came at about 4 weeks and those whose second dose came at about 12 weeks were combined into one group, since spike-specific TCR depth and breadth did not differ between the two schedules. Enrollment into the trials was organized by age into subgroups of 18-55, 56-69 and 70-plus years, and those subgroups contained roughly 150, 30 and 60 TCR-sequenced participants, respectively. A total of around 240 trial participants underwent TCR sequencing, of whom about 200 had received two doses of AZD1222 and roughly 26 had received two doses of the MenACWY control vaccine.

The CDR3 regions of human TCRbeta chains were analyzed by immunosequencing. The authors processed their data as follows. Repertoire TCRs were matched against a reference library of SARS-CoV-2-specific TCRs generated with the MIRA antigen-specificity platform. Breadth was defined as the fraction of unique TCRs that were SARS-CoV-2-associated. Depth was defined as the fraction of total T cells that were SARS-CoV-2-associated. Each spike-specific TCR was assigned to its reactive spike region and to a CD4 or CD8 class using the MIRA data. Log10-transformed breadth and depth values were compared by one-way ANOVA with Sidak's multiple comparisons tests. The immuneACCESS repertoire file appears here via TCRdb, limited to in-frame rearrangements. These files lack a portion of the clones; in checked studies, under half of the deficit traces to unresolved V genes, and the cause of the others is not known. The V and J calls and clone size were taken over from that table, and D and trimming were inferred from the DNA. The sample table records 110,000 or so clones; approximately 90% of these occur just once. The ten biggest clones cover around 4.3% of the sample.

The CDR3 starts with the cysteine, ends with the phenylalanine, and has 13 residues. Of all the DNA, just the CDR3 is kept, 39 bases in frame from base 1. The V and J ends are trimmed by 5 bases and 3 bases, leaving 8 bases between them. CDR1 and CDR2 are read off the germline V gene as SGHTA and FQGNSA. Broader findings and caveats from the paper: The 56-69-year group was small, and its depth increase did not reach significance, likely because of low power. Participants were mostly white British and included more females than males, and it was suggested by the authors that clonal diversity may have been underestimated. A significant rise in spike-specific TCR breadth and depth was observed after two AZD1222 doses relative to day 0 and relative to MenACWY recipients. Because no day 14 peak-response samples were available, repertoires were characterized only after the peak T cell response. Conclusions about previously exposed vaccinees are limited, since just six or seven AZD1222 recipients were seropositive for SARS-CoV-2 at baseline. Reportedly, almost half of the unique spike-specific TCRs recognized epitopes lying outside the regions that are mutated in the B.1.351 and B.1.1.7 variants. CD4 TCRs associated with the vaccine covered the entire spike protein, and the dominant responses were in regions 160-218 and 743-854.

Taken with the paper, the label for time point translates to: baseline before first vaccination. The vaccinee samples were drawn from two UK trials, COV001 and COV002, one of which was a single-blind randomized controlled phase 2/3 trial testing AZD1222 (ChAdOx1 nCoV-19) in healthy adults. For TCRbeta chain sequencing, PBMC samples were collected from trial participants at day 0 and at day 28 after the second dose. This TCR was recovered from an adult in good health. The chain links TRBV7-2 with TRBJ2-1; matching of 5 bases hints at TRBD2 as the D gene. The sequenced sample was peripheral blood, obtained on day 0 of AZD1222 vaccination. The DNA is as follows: TGTGCCAGCAGCCACGGACTCTACAATGAGCAGTTCTTC. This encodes CASSHGLYNEQFF.